The 5 T cell receptor gamma chains below all came from one sample that was sequenced in a study of Vδ1+ human thymocytes. Findings and limits, study-wide: Highly polyclonal TRG and TRD repertoires with Gaussian CDR3 length distributions appeared in thymus.

The template was reverse-transcribed extracted RNA. The CDR3 regions were amplified by multiplex PCR from V-gene primers to a constant-region primer. TCRdb made new clone calls on the multiplex PCR reads using CATT. The sample lists 8,500 to 13,000 gamma-chain clones; more than 35% were seen once. These receptors' targets are unknown. The sample comprised Vdelta1+ gamma-delta thymocytes from the thymus. Subset of the sample: FACS-sorted CD3+ TCRalphabeta- TCRVdelta1+ TCRVdelta2- thymocytes. These receptors originate from a boy in the first two years of life who had congenital heart surgery.

The rearrangement links TRGV5 to TRGJ1 or TRGJ2. Matching the DNA to germline supplied the J gene, which TCRdb does not give. V lost 6 bases, J lost 8 bases, and 7 bases stayed unmatched. The CDR3 consists of 11 residues. Per germline, CDR1 VINAFY and CDR2 YDVSNSKD. CDR3 in DNA: TGTGCCACCTGGTTTAAGGATAAGAAACTCTTT. It is translated as CATWFKDKKLF.

This clone was seen only a few times. This chain links TRGV9 with TRGJP2. With 4 bases clipped from V and 7 bases from J, the junction kept 6 bases outside the gene matches. The CDR3 consists of 13 residues. Germline V gene lookup returns CDR1 GITISATS and CDR2 ISYDGTV (reference sequence). The CDR3 sequence is CALWDYHDWIKTF. Written as DNA, the CDR3 is TGTGCCTTGTGGGACTACCATGATTGGATCAAGACGTTT.

For this clone: Other DNA sequences within the sample encode an identical CDR3. V is TRGV9 and J is TRGJ1 or TRGJ2. Germline V CDR1 and CDR2: GITISATS, ISYDGTV (reference sequence). This CDR3 spans 11 amino acids. The trim removed 4 bases at V and 7 bases at J, leaving 4 bases unmatched. CDR3 sequence reads: CALWERYKKLF. The DNA for the CDR3 is TGTGCCTTGTGGGAAAGATATAAGAAACTCTTT.

This clone was found a few times. At the DNA level, this CDR3 is encoded by other sequences in the same sample as well. This chain joins TRGV9 and TRGJ1 or TRGJ2. Losses at the gene ends were 5 bases for V and 6 bases for J; bases not matched to a gene: 4. The germline gives CDR1 GITISATS, CDR2 ISYDGTV (reference sequence). The CDR3 consists of 11 residues. CDR3 coding DNA: TGTGCCTTGTGGGGGGGTTATAAGAAACTCTTT. It translates to CALWGGYKKLF.

This clone occurred a few times. The J gene is TRGJ1 or TRGJ2, the V gene TRGV4. The CDR3 spans 13 residues. CDR1 is EGSTGY and CDR2 is YDSYTSSV in the germline V gene. V was pared by 2 bases and J by 8 bases, with 9 bases of the junction left unmatched. CDR3 nucleotides: TGTGCCACCTGGGATGAGGGTGATGATAAGAAACTCTTT. This sequence encodes CATWDEGDDKKLF.